These 23 T cell receptor beta chains share one sample of origin, sequenced in a study of cytotoxic CD8 clonotypes in ibrutinib-treated CLL. The data were produced by immunoSEQ multiplex PCR, yet TCRdb's version contains in-frame clones alone and is incomplete. The sample has fewer than 400,000 clones, 67% seen once. The starting material was PBMCs, obtained after 36 months of ibrutinib treatment. These receptors were collected from a human donor with chronic lymphocytic leukemia.

This chain joins TRBV27 and TRBJ2-1; D gene ambiguous. V was trimmed by 5 bases and J by 2 bases, leaving 7 bases between them. This CDR3 is 13 amino acids long. Germline V gene sequence: CDR1 MNHEY, CDR2 SMNVEV (reference sequence). CDR3 in DNA: TGTGCCAGCAGTCCCGCGGCCTACAATGAGCAGTTCTTC. This gives the protein CASSPAAYNEQFF.

This clone was detected only a few times. The rearrangement uses TRBV9 and TRBJ1-4, with TRBD1 matching 7 bases. The CDR3 runs to 16 residues. Germline V gene data show CDR1 as SGDLS and CDR2 as YYNGEE. V gave up 4 bases and J gave up 4 bases; unmatched junction bases: 10. The CDR3 is CASSPRQGLNNEKLFF. CDR3 in DNA: TGTGCCAGCAGCCCCCGACAGGGTTTGAATAATGAAAAACTGTTTTTT.

V usage is TRBV28 and J usage is TRBJ1-1, with 9 bases fitting TRBD1. CDR1 and CDR2 (germline): MDHEN, SYDVKM. Trimming took 6 bases from V and 7 from J; bases not matched to a gene: 3. The CDR3 runs 12 residues. This CDR3 is CASSTGGGEAFF. The CDR3 bases are TGTGCCAGCAGCACAGGGGGCGGTGAAGCTTTCTTT.

This rearrangement joins TRBV6-5 to TRBJ2-5; no firm D call. Germline V lookup: CDR1 MNHEY, CDR2 SVGAGI. V was clipped by 4 bases and J by 7 bases, with 10 bases between them. CDR3 size: 12 residues. This chain's CDR3 is CASSSSGLTQYF. The CDR3 DNA reads TGTGCCAGCAGTTCCTCTGGCCTGACCCAGTACTTC.

The rearrangement links TRBV2 to TRBJ1-5; D is unresolved. Germline CDR1 reads SNHLY; CDR2 reads FYNNEI. Trimming removed 0 bases at V and 0 bases at J, with 9 bases between. This CDR3 has 16 amino acids. The CDR3: CASSEAEFYSNQPQHF. In DNA, the CDR3 is TGTGCCAGCAGTGAAGCGGAGTTTTATAGCAATCAGCCCCAGCATTTT.

V usage is TRBV6-6 and J usage is TRBJ2-5, with D perhaps being TRBD1 or TRBD2 (5 bases each). Trimming stripped 7 bases from V and 5 bases from J, with 11 bases between. The CDR3 loop spans 12 amino acids. Germline CDR1 is MNHNY and CDR2 is SVGAGI (reference sequence). The CDR3 region has the DNA TGTGCCAGCAACTGGGGACGGGAGACCCAGTACTTC. Translating it yields CASNWGRETQYF.

This clone appeared a few times. DNA for the CDR3: TGTGCCAGCAGCGCACCCTCGGGAGTTAACACTGAAGCTTTCTTT. It encodes CASSAPSGVNTEAFF. This sequence joins TRBV9 and TRBJ1-1; no reliable D call. The CDR3 covers 15 residues. Trimming left V 3 bases short and J 2 bases short, with 14 bases between. CDR1 and CDR2 (germline): SGDLS, YYNGEE.

The V and J genes are TRBV4-2 and TRBJ2-6; no clear D gene. There are 15 residues in the CDR3. The germline V gene has CDR1 LGHNA and CDR2 YNFKEQ. V lost 4 bases and J 0 bases, leaving 7 bases between the germline ends. CDR3 in amino acids: CASSPFASGANVLTF. For the CDR3, the DNA is TGTGCCAGCAGCCCCTTCGCCTCTGGGGCCAACGTCCTGACTTTC.

The chain employs TRBV6-5 and TRBJ2-3; D ambiguous. Per the germline V gene, CDR1 is MNHEY and CDR2 is SVGAGI. V lost 10 bases to trimming and J lost 0 bases, with 14 bases between them. This CDR3 has 14 residues. The CDR3 is CATRRTHSTDTQYF. In nucleotides, the CDR3 is TGTGCCACTAGACGGACGCATAGCACAGATACGCAGTATTTT.

V gene TRBV15 combines with J gene TRBJ2-3; no firm D call. Germline loops: CDR1 LNHNV, CDR2 YYDKDF (reference sequence). V dropped 3 bases and J dropped 4 bases, with 8 bases sitting between them. The CDR3 consists of 13 residues. CDR3 in DNA: TGTGCCACCAGCAGCGCCGATTCAGATACGCAGTATTTT. Translating gives CATSSADSDTQYF.

The gene calls are TRBV5-1 and TRBJ1-2; no clear D gene. Germline V gene sequence: CDR1 SGHRS, CDR2 YFSETQ. V was shortened by 4 bases and J by 0 bases, with 7 bases between the two germline ends. The CDR3 totals 13 residues. CDR3 DNA sequence: TGCGCCAGCAGCCATAGATCTAACTATGGCTACACCTTC. It encodes CASSHRSNYGYTF.

The chain couples TRBV28 to TRBJ1-1; possible D gene TRBD1, 6 bases. With 3 bases removed from V and 4 bases from J, the gap between germline ends came to 9 bases. CDR1 is MDHEN, CDR2 SYDVKM, per germline. This CDR3 region has 13 residues. CDR3 sequence (DNA): TGTGCCAGCAGTTTGGTAGGGGGCACTGAAGCTTTCTTT. Translation gives CASSLVGGTEAFF.

The rearrangement links TRBV28 to TRBJ1-5; TRBD1 might be the D (5 bases). V shed 8 bases and J shed 3 bases, with 14 bases lying between them. The CDR3 runs to 14 residues. Germline-derived CDR1 and CDR2 are MDHEN and SYDVKM. CDR3: CASLSPRVNQPQHF. CDR3 in DNA: TGTGCCAGCCTCTCCCCCAGGGTCAATCAGCCCCAGCATTTT. The whole variable domain, filled in from reference TRBV28 and TRBJ1-5, reads DVKVTQSSRYLVKRTGEKVFLECVQDMDHENMFWYRQDPGLGLRLIYFSYDVKMKEKGDIPEGYSVSREKKERFSLILESASTNQTSMYLCASLSPRVNQPQHFGDGTRLSIL.

The chain is built from TRBV29-1 and TRBJ2-7; 9 nucleotides align to TRBD1. The V and J ends lost 4 bases and 6 bases, in that order; junction bases with no gene match: 13. From germline, CDR1 is SQVTM and CDR2 ANQGSEA. This CDR3 spans 15 amino acids. The CDR3 here is CSVAGIQGARTEQYF. The CDR3 DNA is TGCAGCGTTGCAGGTATACAGGGGGCGCGGACCGAGCAGTACTTC.

V and J are TRBV10-3 and TRBJ2-7; 7 bases align to TRBD1. This CDR3 has 13 residues. Unmatched junction bases numbered 5, after V lost 6 bases and J lost 3 bases. CDR1 and CDR2 from the germline V gene are ENHRY and SYGVKD. The DNA of the CDR3 is TGTGCCATCAGCATGGGACAGAACTACGAGCAGTACTTC. Translation: CAISMGQNYEQYF.

The V call is TRBV15, the J call TRBJ2-2, with a weak D call TRBD2 (6 bases). The CDR3 sequence is 15 residues long. Trimming left V 3 bases short and J 5 bases short, with 13 bases between. From germline, CDR1 is LNHNV and CDR2 YYDKDF (reference sequence). The CDR3 loop is CATSSPLEGTGELFF. CDR3 coding DNA: TGTGCCACCAGCAGCCCTTTGGAGGGGACCGGGGAGCTGTTTTTT.

The rearrangement uses TRBV27 and TRBJ2-5, with 9 bases lining up with TRBD1. The CDR3 loop spans 16 amino acids. Germline V gene lookup returns CDR1 MNHEY and CDR2 SMNVEV (reference sequence). V lost 3 bases to trimming and J lost 2 bases; unmatched junction nucleotides: 7. The DNA of the CDR3 is TGTGCCAGCAGTTTGGACAGGGGTACTAATCAAGAGACCCAGTACTTC. It translates to CASSLDRGTNQETQYF.

The V call is TRBV9, the J call TRBJ1-1; D possibly corresponds to TRBD1 (5 bases). V was cut by 4 bases and J by 1 base, with 11 bases left in between. CDR3 size: 14 residues. CDR1 is SGDLS, CDR2 YYNGEE, per germline. The CDR3 spells CASSPTERNTEAFF. For the CDR3, the DNA is TGTGCCAGCAGCCCGACAGAGAGGAACACTGAAGCTTTCTTT.

This chain joins TRBV5-6 and TRBJ1-2; 9 positions agree with TRBD1. V shed 3 bases, J shed 8 bases, and the junction held 8 bases outside the gene matches. The CDR3 runs to 14 residues. CDR1 is SGHDT and CDR2 is YYEEEE in the germline V gene. The CDR3 sequence: CASSWDRERGGYTF. The CDR3 DNA reads as TGTGCCAGCAGCTGGGACAGGGAAAGAGGGGGCTACACCTTC.

This chain links TRBV16 with TRBJ1-2; no definite D call. Germline V gene sequence: CDR1 KGHSY, CDR2 FQNENV. The CDR3 contains 12 residues. Between the trimmed V and J ends, which lost 4 bases and 5 bases, there was a span of 8 bases. The CDR3 loop reads CASSPWGYGYTF. DNA of the CDR3: TGTGCCAGCAGCCCATGGGGTTATGGCTACACCTTC.

This clone was counted between two and nine times. This chain links TRBV5-1 with TRBJ1-1, with a possible D match to TRBD1 (5 bases). The germline V and J ends were trimmed by 5 bases and 1 base, with 12 bases remaining between them. CDR1 and CDR2 (germline): SGHRS, YFSETQ. The CDR3 is 14 amino acids. The CDR3 DNA follows: TGCGCCAGCAGGTCGGGACCGACGAACACTGAAGCTTTCTTT. Translating it yields CASRSGPTNTEAFF.

The genes are TRBV19 and TRBJ1-1; D is perhaps TRBD1 (5 bases). This CDR3 has 14 amino acids. Trimming pared 5 bases from V and 5 bases from J, leaving 15 bases between. In germline, CDR1 is LNHDA, CDR2 SQIVND (reference sequence). The CDR3 here is CASSFGRAGTEAFF. In DNA, the CDR3 is TGTGCCAGTAGTTTCGGCAGGGCGGGAACTGAAGCTTTCTTT.

The CDR3 DNA reads as TGTGCCAGCAGCTCCGGGTCACCCACCAGTACCTACGAGCAGTACTTC. This translates into CASSSGSPTSTYEQYF. The chain combines TRBV5-4 with TRBJ2-7; no definite D call. Trimming cost V 3 bases and J 2 bases, with 18 bases left between them. The CDR3 is 16 residues long. Germline CDR1 is SGHNT and CDR2 is YYREEE (reference sequence).